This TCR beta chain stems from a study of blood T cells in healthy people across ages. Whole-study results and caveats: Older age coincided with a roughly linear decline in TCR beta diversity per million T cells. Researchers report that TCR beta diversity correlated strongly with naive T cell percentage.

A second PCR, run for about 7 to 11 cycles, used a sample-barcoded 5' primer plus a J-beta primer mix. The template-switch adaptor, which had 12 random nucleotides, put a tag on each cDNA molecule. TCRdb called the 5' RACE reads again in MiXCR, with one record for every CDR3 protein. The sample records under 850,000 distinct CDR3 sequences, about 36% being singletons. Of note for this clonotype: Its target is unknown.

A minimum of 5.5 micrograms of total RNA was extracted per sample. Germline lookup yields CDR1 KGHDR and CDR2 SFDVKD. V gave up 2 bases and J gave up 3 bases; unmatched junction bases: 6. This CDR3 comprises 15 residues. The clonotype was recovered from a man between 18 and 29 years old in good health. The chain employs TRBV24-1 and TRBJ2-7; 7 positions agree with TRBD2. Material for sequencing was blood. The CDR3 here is CATSDSGRGDYEQYF. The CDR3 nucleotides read TGTGCCACCAGTGATTCGGGTCGGGGGGACTACGAGCAGTACTTC.